The entry below gives a single T cell receptor beta chain sequence along with its context. Its antigen is still unknown. The record originates from a study of cytomegalovirus exposure and HLA in healthy donors. CDR1 and CDR2 from the germline V gene are MNHEY and SVGAGI. The V and J ends lost 6 bases and 8 bases respectively, with 10 bases between them. CDR3 length: 11 amino acids. It was with 60 Vbeta and 13 Jbeta primers that the PCR ran. The assay was immunoSEQ multiplex PCR, and TCRdb's table has in-frame clones only and misses some. The table includes approximately 110,000 clones, roughly 71% detected once. Study-wide results and limits: The likely origin of a cluster of highly shared sequence variants was a sequencing artifact. Immune exposure data for these donors was limited to CMV serostatus. Apparent HLA restriction characterized most CMV-associated TCR beta chains in a later analysis. A classifier reportedly called cytomegalovirus status with high sensitivity and specificity.

This receptor was obtained from a man in his forties in good health and CMV-seropositive. Sequencing used PBMCs. This chain links TRBV6-5 with TRBJ1-2; D not certain. The CDR3 is CASRDTRGYTF. Written as DNA, the CDR3 is TGTGCCAGCAGAGACACGAGAGGCTACACCTTC.